Reported below is one T cell receptor beta chain. The table lists this clonotype with a few counts. The antigen it binds to is not known. No clone much larger than this one lies a single base away; base qualities are absent. The library was built by means of RT-PCR. The listed sequencing device is Illumina HiSeq 2500. Using fastp trimming at Q25 and MiXCR clonotype assembly, TCRdb reanalyzed the public sequencing data and kept in-frame beta chains. Rows are unified per CDR3 protein, each entry keeping the most common DNA and genes. The sample records about 580,000 distinct CDR3 sequences, about 15% of which are singletons. The top ten hold 8.5% to 14% of the sample. The sample comes from a study of response to subunit inactivated influenza vaccine (dated by TCRdb to the late 2010s). Regarding the complete study: The study used deep quantitative T cell receptor repertoire profiling to track responses to a trivalent subunit inactivated influenza vaccine. Summary of the overall study and its limitations: It was suggested by the authors that each seasonal influenza vaccination may recruit only a limited number of new T cells.

V is shortened by 0 bases, J by 0 bases, and the region joining them spans 6 bases. Via the germline V gene, CDR1 is KGHDR and CDR2 SFDVKD. The CDR3 runs 15 amino acids, cysteine and phenylalanine included. This entry keeps only the CDR3 DNA: 45 bases, framed from base 1. The material sequenced was PBMCs from blood, taken less than 13 days after vaccination. The rearranged segments are TRBV24-1 and TRBJ2-3; 6 matching bases give a weak D call of TRBD1. This TCR was sampled from a man in his fifties or sixties who received an inactivated influenza vaccine. Donor details come from another sample of the same person, matched by shared clones. The CDR3 amino acid sequence is: CATSDLGQSTDTQYF. The sequenced DNA is TGTGCCACCAGTGATTTGGGACAGAGCACAGATACGCAGTATTTT.